This TCR beta chain was observed in a study of T cell repertoires in cytomegalovirus infection. Study details: Selection of CMV epitopes for the study included recently identified HLA-C-restricted and well-studied HLA-B-restricted ones. CMV infection together with matching HLA type was indicated by public TCR beta signatures.

Each CDR3 protein gets one entry after TCRdb re-called the reads with MiXCR. The repertoire holds some 700,000 distinct CDR3 sequences, with around 35% as singletons. For this clonotype: Its target is not known.

Trimming removed 1 base at V and 1 base at J, with 9 bases between. There are 15 residues in the CDR3. Germline V gene lookup returns CDR1 SGHTA and CDR2 FQGNSA. This chain uses TRBV7-2 with TRBJ2-3; D perhaps matches TRBD1 (5 bases). The sample in question was cultured PBMCs, obtained from culture after CMV antigen stimulation. This TCR was sampled from a human donor in good health (CMV status not recorded). Some clones in this sample may be carry-over from other donors' samples. The CDR3 DNA reads as TGTGCCAGCAGCTTAGTGGGGCCGGGCACAGATACGCAGTATTTT. Protein: CASSLVGPGTDTQYF.